This T cell receptor beta chain appears in the sequencing data of a study of blood T cell repertoires in COVID-19. Across the study: COVID-19 samples from acute and convalescent phases originated in the United States, Italy and Spain. Sources were T cells, B-cell-depleted T cells, or PBMCs; the material itself was cDNA or gDNA.

V lost 6 bases to trimming and J lost 4 bases; unmatched junction nucleotides: 7. The germline V gene has CDR1 MDHEN and CDR2 SYDVKM. This CDR3 region has 14 residues. Authors' analysis steps: Amplification with reference gene primers provided the estimates of nucleated cell counts. Clones were sequenced by immunoSEQ multiplex PCR, and TCRdb holds only the in-frame ones, with some missing. V and J calls and clone size follow that table, whereas D and trimming were derived from the DNA. The sample carries a few hundred thousand clones, 75% to 85% recorded once. The TCR sequence derives from a man aged 45-65 years with active or convalescent COVID-19. Sequenced material: peripheral blood. This chain connects TRBV28 to TRBJ1-2; TRBD1 matches 8 bases. The CDR3 loop is CASRPGGSVYGYTF. The CDR3 coding sequence is TGTGCCAGCAGGCCAGGGGGCTCAGTCTATGGCTACACCTTC.